This T cell receptor (beta chain) is from a study of control samples from healthy donors and cancer patients. Germline V CDR1 and CDR2: SGHDT, YYEEEE. The CDR3 is 12 amino acids. V lost 6 bases and J 2 bases, leaving 8 bases between the germline ends. This table comes from immunoSEQ multiplex PCR, and its TCRdb copy is limited to in-frame clones, with some not included. Seen here are 150,000 to 200,000 clones, 90% observed once, and the top ten hold over 1.1%. The source of this sequence is a woman aged 45-60 years in good health. The sample consisted of blood. The chain is built from TRBV5-6 and TRBJ1-2; D unresolved. As DNA, the CDR3 is TGTGCCAGCACCGGCGACAACTATGGCTACACCTTC. Protein product: CASTGDNYGYTF.